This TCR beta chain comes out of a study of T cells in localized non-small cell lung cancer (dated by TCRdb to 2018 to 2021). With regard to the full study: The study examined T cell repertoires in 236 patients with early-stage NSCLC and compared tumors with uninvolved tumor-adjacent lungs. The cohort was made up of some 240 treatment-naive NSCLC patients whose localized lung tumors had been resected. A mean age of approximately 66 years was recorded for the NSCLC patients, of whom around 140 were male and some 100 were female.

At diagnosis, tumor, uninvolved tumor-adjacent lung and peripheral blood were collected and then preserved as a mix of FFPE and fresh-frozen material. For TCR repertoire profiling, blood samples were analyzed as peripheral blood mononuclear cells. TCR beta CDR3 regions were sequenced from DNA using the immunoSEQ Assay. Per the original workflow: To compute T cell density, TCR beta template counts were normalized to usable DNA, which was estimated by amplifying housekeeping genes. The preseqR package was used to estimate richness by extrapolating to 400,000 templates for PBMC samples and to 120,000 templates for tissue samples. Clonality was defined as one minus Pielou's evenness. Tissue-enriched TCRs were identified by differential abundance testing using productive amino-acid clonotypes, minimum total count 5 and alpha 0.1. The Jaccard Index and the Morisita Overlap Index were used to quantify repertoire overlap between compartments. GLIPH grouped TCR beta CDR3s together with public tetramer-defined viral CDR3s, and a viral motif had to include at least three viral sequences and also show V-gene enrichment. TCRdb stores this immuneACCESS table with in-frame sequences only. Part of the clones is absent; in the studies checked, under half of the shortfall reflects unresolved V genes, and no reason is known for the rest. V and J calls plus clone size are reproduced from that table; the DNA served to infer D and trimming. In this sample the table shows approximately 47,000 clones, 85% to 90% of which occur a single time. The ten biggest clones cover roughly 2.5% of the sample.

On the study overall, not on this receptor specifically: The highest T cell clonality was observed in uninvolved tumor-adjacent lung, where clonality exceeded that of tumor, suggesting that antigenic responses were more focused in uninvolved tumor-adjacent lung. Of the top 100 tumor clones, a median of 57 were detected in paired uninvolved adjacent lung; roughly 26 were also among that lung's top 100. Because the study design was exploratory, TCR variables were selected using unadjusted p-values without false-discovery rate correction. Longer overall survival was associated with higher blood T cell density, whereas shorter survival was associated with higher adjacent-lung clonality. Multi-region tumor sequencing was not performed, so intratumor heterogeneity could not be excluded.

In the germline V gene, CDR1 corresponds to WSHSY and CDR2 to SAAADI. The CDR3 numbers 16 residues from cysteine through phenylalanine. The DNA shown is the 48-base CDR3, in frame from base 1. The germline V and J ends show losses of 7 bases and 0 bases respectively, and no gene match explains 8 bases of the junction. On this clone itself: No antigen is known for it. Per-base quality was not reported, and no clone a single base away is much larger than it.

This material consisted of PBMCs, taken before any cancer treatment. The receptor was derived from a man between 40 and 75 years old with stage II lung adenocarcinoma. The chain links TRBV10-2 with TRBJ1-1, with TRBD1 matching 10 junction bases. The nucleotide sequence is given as TGCGCCAGCATGGGGGACAGGGGTGGTATGAACACTGAAGCTTTCTTT. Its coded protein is CASMGDRGGMNTEAFF.